This T cell receptor beta chain was captured in a study of cytomegalovirus exposure and HLA in healthy donors (dated by TCRdb to about 2017). Concerning the study at large: According to an earlier analysis of 550 to 700 of the donors, about 179 million T cells yielded 120 million or so unique TCR beta sequences and more than 250 Gb of sequence data. Approximately 310 gigabases of sequencing data and around 85 million unique TCR sequences made up an early release that covered over 550 HLA-typed donors. Of the 350 to 450 genotyped donors, 75% to 85% were placed in the genetic ancestry cluster associated with self-reported Caucasian donors. The study aimed to test whether cataloging public T cell receptors could reveal signatures of past pathogen exposure. The T cell repertoires of 666 subjects were profiled by immunosequencing and related to cytomegalovirus serostatus. A separate validation cohort of roughly 130 different subjects was used in addition to the approximately 640-subject first cohort. High-throughput TCR immunosequencing, statistical association of individual TCRs with disease status, and machine learning were combined to predict cytomegalovirus infection status. A later analysis re-analyzed previously published TCR beta repertoires from hundreds of donors and added high-resolution HLA genotyping to study TCR occurrence patterns. In the later analysis, no new phenotypic data were used to find candidate immune exposures; instead, reliance was placed on TCR beta sequences and their occurrence across donors. An earlier analysis of around 580 of the donors used high-throughput TCR beta sequencing to judge whether each TCR beta V gene segment behaved as functional or pseudogenic. Donor age, sex, ethnicity and CMV serostatus were compiled together with the repertoire data. In a later genetic analysis, genome-wide SNP genotypes for 398 of the 666 donors were used, and that subset was treated as a discovery cohort. Every discovery cohort repertoire had been produced on one sequencing platform. Both class I and class II loci were covered by HLA typing, at four-digit resolution. Typing coverage differed by locus: A, B, C, DRB1 and DQB1 were typed in roughly 620-630 donors, DQA1 in 500 to 550, DPA1 in some 600, and DPB1 in 450 to 480. Because of strong linkage in the cohort, five DR-DQ haplotypes were treated as single units for association and clustering. Across about 370 genotyped donors of the cohort, an average of approximately 200,000 unique TCR beta nucleotide sequences per donor were sequenced, and approximately 17% of those sequences were non-productive.

Between the V and J ends, shortened by 1 base and 7 bases respectively, the junction contains 14 bases. CDR1 and CDR2 (SGHDT, YYEEEE) derive from the germline V gene. Including the terminal cysteine and phenylalanine, the CDR3 comprises 15 residues. CDR3 DNA only is kept here, 45 bases in frame from base 1. The library was made by the immunoSEQ multiplex PCR assay. For the multiplex PCR, a mixture combining 60 forward primers for TCR Vbeta segments and 13 reverse primers for TCR Jbeta segments was used. Amplification of the CDR3 region of rearranged TCR beta genes was performed with a multiplex PCR assay on genomic DNA. Amplified TCR beta libraries were sequenced as 87-base-pair reads on the Illumina HiSeq System. In the authors' own workflow: A later analysis counted approximately 74 million unique TCR beta chains across the 550 to 800 repertoires, and some 11 million of these chains were shared by at least two donors. Raw reads were error-corrected and collapsed into unique sequences with a nearest-neighbor algorithm that merged closely related sequences to remove PCR and sequencing errors. CDR3 sequences were aligned to IMGT reference sequences to assign V, D and J gene segments. For a sequence to be retained, at least a six-nucleotide match to both a V gene segment and a J gene segment was required. A rearrangement counted as productive if the CDR3 had no stop codons and remained in frame with V and J, and every other rearrangement counted as non-productive. Following IMGT convention, CDR3 was defined as the stretch from the second conserved V-encoded cysteine up to the conserved J-encoded phenylalanine. Sequences without an unambiguous match to a single V gene segment were excluded from the earlier analysis of over 500 of the donors. An earlier analysis of a few hundred of the donors called V segments functional above 56.7% productive rearrangements and segregating when the between-donor standard deviation exceeded 5%. A statistical classification framework was built for diagnosing cytomegalovirus status from the catalog of TCR beta chain sequences. In a later analysis, TCR nucleotide sequences were compared against IMGT/GENE-DB human TR gene sequences so that V and J genes could be assigned. The TCRdist pipeline was used in a later analysis to assign CDR3 sequences and most-parsimonious VDJ recombination scenarios. In a later analysis, each TCR beta chain was defined by its CDR3 amino acid sequence together with its V-gene family, and reads without a unique V-gene family were excluded. As a way to deal with suspected cross-contamination and a sequencing artifact, a later analysis dropped 450 to 600 nucleotide sequences that were highly shared and had low generation probability. In a later analysis, a clonal expansion index was calculated for each public chain from normalized within-repertoire ranks of inferred template counts. In a later analysis, generation probabilities were computed with a VDJ recombination model fitted to out-of-frame rearrangements, and the resulting probabilities were checked against IGoR. Hypergeometric tests were used in a later analysis to score TCR-TCR, TCR-HLA and TCR-CMV co-occurrence, with a repertoire-size bias correction applied to the TCR pairs. In a later analysis, false discovery rates were estimated by permuting HLA or CMV assignments 20 times. In a later analysis, co-occurring TCRs were grouped using DBSCAN, and TCRdist sequence similarity was added for clustering within HLA-allele-positive subsets. For co-occurrence clustering, repertoires with fewer than 30,000 or more than 120,000 public chains were excluded, along with 4 to 6 repertoires with anomalous nucleotide sharing. TCRdb's version of the immuneACCESS table is confined to in-frame rearrangements and falls short of the full clone set. An unresolved V gene accounts for under half of the shortfall where checked; the remainder is of unknown origin. The V and J calls and clone size are taken from that table; D and trimming were inferred from the DNA. This sample gives some 200,000 clones in total; approximately 78% of them show up just once. Less than 0.85% of the sample is in the top ten clones.

Points on this clone: The antigen it binds to is not known. No base quality values were provided; no much bigger clone lies one nucleotide off.

The cohort was made up of several hundred healthy bone marrow donors. Cohort members were all nominally healthy when sampled, although unrecorded immune exposures were likely present. The donor was CMV seronegative and was included in the group of about 400 seronegative cohort members. A peripheral blood sample was collected from each donor, and TCR beta sequencing was performed on peripheral blood mononuclear cells. Genomic DNA extraction from the blood cell samples was performed with the Qiagen DNeasy Blood Extraction Kit. The investigation overall reported the following: Most TCR sequences were observed very rarely across donors, whereas some public TCRs were present in many individuals. Cytomegalovirus status was reported to be diagnosed by the classifier with high specificity and sensitivity in both the original and validation cohorts. In an earlier analysis of over 550 of the donors, most TCR beta V segments were observed in productive rearrangements about 90% or about 30% of the time, broadly matching IMGT annotations. A few of the identified cytomegalovirus-associated TCR beta chains were confirmed in vitro to be specific for cytomegalovirus antigens. Only TCR beta chains were sequenced in this cohort, and the absence of alpha or paired-chain data limited detectable features. Immune exposure information for the cohort was limited to CMV serostatus. According to a later analysis, parvovirus B19, influenza, CMV and Epstein-Barr virus appeared linked to several top co-occurrence clusters. HLA typing was unavailable for some donors at each locus, so association tests used only the typed subset. The 87-base-pair reads could not distinguish some IMGT-functional V segments, including TRBV6-2 and TRBV6-3, so those segments were excluded. A later analysis found that most CMV-associated TCR beta chains appeared HLA-restricted, with HLA associations seemingly driven largely by CMV exposure. In a later analysis, HLA-associated TCR beta chains showed more clonal expansion and lower generation probabilities than non-associated chains that were equally common. The earlier analysis of 587 of the donors excluded roughly 16 rarely observed V segments, including chromosome 9 orphons, because counts were too low. A later analysis found that TCR association rates varied across HLA loci, with DRB1 alleles showing the most associated TCRs and HLA-C alleles the fewest. Presence/absence analyses assumed roughly uniform sequencing depth across donors, an assumption that may not hold. A later genetic analysis associated a missense DCLRE1C variant with V-gene and J-gene trimming of TCR beta chains, and an independent cohort replicated the association. A total of roughly 160 TCR beta chains were listed by the study as associated with cytomegalovirus. The authors suggested that the approach could potentially be extended to other disease states and immunological phenotypes. A further reported finding was that TCR beta sequences accurately predicted the HLA-A and HLA-B alleles for most subjects in the first cohort. Linkage disequilibrium might explain the correlated functional status among segregating V segments, but an unknown experimental factor could not be ruled out. According to a later genetic analysis, donors in an Asian-associated ancestry cluster had fewer N-insertions in productive TCRs than the approximately 700-donor mean. When HLA alleles, especially DR and DQ, strongly co-occurred, TCR associations were difficult to assign to individual alleles. At a false discovery rate of 0.05, a later analysis linked around 15,000 TCR beta sequences to specific HLA alleles. A group of highly shared sequence variants was considered likely to be a technical artifact of the sequencing pipeline.

This TCR was recovered from a young woman in good health and CMV-seronegative. Rearrangement joined TRBV5-6 to TRBJ1-4, and TRBD1 may be the D gene, going by 5 matching bases. Input material: PBMCs. The CDR3 here reads CASSLNGARSEKLFF. In nucleotide form, the sequence is TGTGCCAGCAGCTTGAATGGGGCGCGTAGTGAAAAACTGTTTTTT.